Presented here are 10 T cell receptor beta chains from one specimen sequenced in a study of cytomegalovirus exposure and HLA in healthy donors. The PCR was carried out with 60 Vbeta primers and 13 Jbeta primers. Sequencing was performed with immunoSEQ multiplex PCR; in TCRdb, only in-frame clones are kept and a portion is missing. The sample has about 91,000 clones; around nine tenths are singletons. Material for sequencing was PBMCs. These receptors came from a man younger than 40 in good health and CMV-seropositive.

J is TRBJ2-1 and V is TRBV27, with 7 bases that match TRBD1. CDR3 length equals 13 residues. J was trimmed by 6 bases and V by 5 bases; bases with no gene match: 4. Germline V CDR1 and CDR2: MNHEY, SMNVEV (reference sequence). CDR3: CASSARGSNEQFF. In DNA form, the CDR3 reads TGTGCCAGCAGTGCCAGGGGGTCCAATGAGCAGTTCTTC.

The V gene is TRBV5-1, the J gene TRBJ1-3, with a possible D match to TRBD1 (6 bases). CDR1 and CDR2 from the germline V gene are SGHRS and YFSETQ. The CDR3 has 17 residues. Trimming stripped 0 bases from V and 0 bases from J, with 13 bases between. The CDR3 loop reads CASSLGVGQSSGNTIYF. CDR3 in DNA: TGCGCCAGCAGCTTGGGGGTAGGACAGAGCTCTGGAAACACCATATATTTT.

The chain is built from TRBV29-1 and TRBJ2-5, with 9 bases fitting TRBD2. The CDR3 runs 14 residues. Germline CDR1 and CDR2: SQVTM and ANQGSEA. V was pared by 1 base and J by 4 bases, with 4 bases of the junction left unmatched. The DNA of the CDR3 is TGCAGCGTTGAAGGCGGGAGGGCCGTAGAGACCCAGTACTTC. Translated, it gives CSVEGGRAVETQYF.

The rearrangement joins TRBV16 to TRBJ2-7; D possibly corresponds to TRBD2 (6 bases). CDR1 KGHSY and CDR2 FQNENV come from the germline V gene. V shed 2 bases and J shed 5 bases, with 13 bases lying between them. The CDR3 has 14 amino acids. The CDR3: CASSQNGGGDEQYF. CDR3 bases: TGTGCCAGCAGCCAAAACGGCGGAGGGGACGAGCAGTACTTC.

This clone was found a few times. The chain joins TRBV27 to TRBJ1-2, with a possible D match to TRBD1 (5 bases). Germline V lookup: CDR1 MNHEY, CDR2 SMNVEV (reference sequence). Trimming took off 6 bases at V and 0 bases at J, with 8 bases between the two ends. The CDR3 totals 13 residues. As DNA, the CDR3 is TGTGCCAGCAGGGAGGGGACTAACTATGGCTACACCTTC. This sequence encodes CASREGTNYGYTF.

This clone has more than one count but fewer than ten. The J gene is TRBJ2-1, the V gene TRBV27, with D hard to call. V was clipped by 5 bases and J by 8 bases, with 19 bases between them. This CDR3 region has 15 residues. Germline lookup yields CDR1 MNHEY and CDR2 SMNVEV (reference sequence). CDR3 protein: CASSPQPNSRHEQFF. CDR3 coding DNA: TGTGCCAGCAGTCCACAACCCAACAGCCGGCATGAGCAGTTCTTC.

This clone was counted only a few times. This rearrangement joins TRBV6-6 to TRBJ2-1; perhaps TRBD2 as D (5 bases). With 2 bases removed from V and 0 bases from J, the gap between germline ends came to 8 bases. Per germline, CDR1 MNHNY and CDR2 SVGAGI (reference sequence). This CDR3 region has 15 residues. In DNA form, the CDR3 reads TGTGCCAGCAGTTACGCGGGTGTCTCCTACAATGAGCAGTTCTTC. Translation: CASSYAGVSYNEQFF.

The chain employs TRBV6-5 and TRBJ2-5, with TRBD2 as a possible D gene (6 bases). Looked up from germline, CDR1 is MNHEY and CDR2 is SVGAGI. The CDR3 consists of 12 residues. V gave up 0 bases and J gave up 7 bases, with 6 bases separating them. Written as DNA, the CDR3 is TGTGCCAGCAGTTACTCCGGGGGGACCCAGTACTTC. Translation: CASSYSGGTQYF.

CDR3 region: CASSPTAGYGYTF. The CDR3, as DNA: TGCGCCAGCAGCCCCACGGCGGGCTATGGCTACACCTTC. The chain employs TRBV4-1 and TRBJ1-2; D uncertain. The CDR3 consists of 13 residues. The germline V and J ends were trimmed by 4 bases and 4 bases, with 10 bases remaining between them. Per the germline V gene, CDR1 is MGHRA and CDR2 is YSYEKL.

The chain joins TRBV30 to TRBJ2-1, with TRBD2 matching over 10 bases. Losses at the gene ends were 8 bases for V and 4 bases for J; bases not matched to a gene: 8. The CDR3 is made up of 14 amino acids. Germline V gene lookup returns CDR1 GTSNPN and CDR2 SVGIG (reference sequence). Here the CDR3 DNA reads TGTGCCCGAAATAGCGGGAGGAGGTACAATGAGCAGTTCTTC. This gives the protein CARNSGRRYNEQFF.